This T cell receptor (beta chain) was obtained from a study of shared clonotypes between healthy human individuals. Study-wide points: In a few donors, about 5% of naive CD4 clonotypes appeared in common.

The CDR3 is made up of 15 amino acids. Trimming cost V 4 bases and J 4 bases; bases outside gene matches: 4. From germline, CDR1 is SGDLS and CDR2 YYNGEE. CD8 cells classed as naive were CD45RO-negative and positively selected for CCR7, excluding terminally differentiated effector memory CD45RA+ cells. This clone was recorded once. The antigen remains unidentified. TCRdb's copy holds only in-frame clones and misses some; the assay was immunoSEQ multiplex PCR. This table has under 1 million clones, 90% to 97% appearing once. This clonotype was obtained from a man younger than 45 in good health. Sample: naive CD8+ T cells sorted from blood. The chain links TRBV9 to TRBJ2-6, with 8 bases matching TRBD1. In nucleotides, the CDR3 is TGTGCCAGCAGCTCCAGGGGGCGAGGGGCCAACGTCCTGACTTTC. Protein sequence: CASSSRGRGANVLTF.